A single sample is the source of the 12 T cell receptor beta chains below, sequenced in a study of shared clonotypes between healthy human individuals. The method was immunoSEQ multiplex PCR; TCRdb's version includes in-frame clones alone and lacks a portion of them. The sample comprises some 790,000 clones, 72% of which are singletons, and under 2% rests with the top ten. Sequencing was performed on memory CD4+ T cells sorted from blood. Indicated subset: CD45RA-negative fraction. The origin of the receptors is a woman younger than 45 in good health.

The chain has TRBV6-1 and TRBJ2-4, with D perhaps matching TRBD1 (6 bases). The CDR3 totals 15 residues. Germline V CDR1 and CDR2: MNHNS, SASEGT. Trimming took off 7 bases at V and 7 bases at J, with 20 bases between the two ends. CDR3 in amino acids: CASTSGARGSNIQYF. The CDR3 DNA is TGTGCCAGCACTTCCGGGGCCAGGGGATCGAACATTCAGTACTTC.

The CDR3 nucleotides read TGCGCCAGCAGCTTGGACCGGGGGGCCGGTCAGCCCCAGCATTTT. As protein: CASSLDRGAGQPQHF. The V gene is TRBV5-1, the J gene TRBJ1-5; D may be TRBD1 (6 bases). Germline CDR1 is SGHRS and CDR2 is YFSETQ. The CDR3 length is 15 residues. The V end was cut by 0 bases, the J end by 6 bases, with 13 bases between.

The rearrangement joins TRBV5-6 to TRBJ2-3, with D unresolved. There are 13 residues in the CDR3. V was pared by 3 bases and J by 3 bases, with 8 bases between. Germline V CDR1 and CDR2: SGHDT, YYEEEE. CDR3 sequence reads: CASSSRVTDTQYF. Written as DNA, the CDR3 is TGTGCCAGCAGCTCCAGAGTGACAGATACGCAGTATTTT. Variable domain in full (rest from reference TRBV5-6 and TRBJ2-3): DAGVTQSPTHLIKTRGQQVTLRCSPKSGHDTVSWYQQALGQGPQFIFQYYEEEERQRGNFPDRFSGHQFPNYSSELNVNALLLGDSALYLCASSSRVTDTQYFGPGTRLTVL.

V gene TRBV19 combines with J gene TRBJ1-2, with a possible D match to TRBD1 (6 bases). This CDR3 region has 15 residues. Per the germline V gene, CDR1 is LNHDA and CDR2 is SQIVND (reference sequence). Trimming stripped 5 bases from V and 8 bases from J, with 21 bases between. CDR3 nucleotides: TGTGCCAGTAGTGCTATACTGGACAGCACCTTGGGCTACACCTTC. Translation gives CASSAILDSTLGYTF.

The chain links TRBV18 to TRBJ1-3; no clear D. Germline CDR1 is KGHSH and CDR2 is LQKENI. This CDR3 has 14 amino acids. V was cut by 0 bases and J by 4 bases, with 7 bases left in between. The DNA of the CDR3 is TGTGCCAGCTCACCACCGGCAGTCGGAAACACCATATATTTT. Its translation: CASSPPAVGNTIYF.

Only a few counts were recorded for this clone. This rearrangement joins TRBV5-1 to TRBJ2-4, with 11 bases fitting TRBD1. The CDR3 loop spans 14 amino acids. Germline V gene data show CDR1 as SGHRS and CDR2 as YFSETQ. V gave up 9 bases and J gave up 7 bases; unmatched junction bases: 9. The CDR3 DNA is TGCGCCACCTCCCAGGGGACAGGGGGGAACATTCAGTACTTC. Amino acid sequence: CATSQGTGGNIQYF. Complete variable domain (other parts from reference TRBV5-1 and TRBJ2-4): KAGVTQTPRYLIKTRGQQVTLSCSPISGHRSVSWYQQTPGQGLQFLFEYFSETQRNKGNFPGRFSGRQFSNSRSEMNVSTLELGDSALYLCATSQGTGGNIQYFGAGTRLSVL.

The gene calls are TRBV5-1 and TRBJ2-5; D unresolved. Trimming removed 0 bases from V and 4 bases from J, with 13 bases in between. CDR3 length: 15 residues. Germline CDR1 is SGHRS and CDR2 is YFSETQ. The CDR3 region is CASSLGERLVETQYF. The CDR3 coding sequence is TGCGCCAGCAGCTTGGGTGAGAGATTGGTAGAGACCCAGTACTTC.

The gene calls are TRBV7-3 and TRBJ1-1; D is ambiguous. Deletions cut 5 bases from V and 1 base from J, with 8 bases between. Germline V gene data show CDR1 as SGHTA and CDR2 as FQGTGA. The CDR3 is 13 residues long. The CDR3 reads CASSGGRNTEAFF. CDR3 bases: TGTGCCAGCAGCGGCGGGAGGAACACTGAAGCTTTCTTT.

This clone came up many times. V and J are TRBV7-9 and TRBJ1-5, with D perhaps matching TRBD1 (5 bases). Germline V gene sequence: CDR1 SEHNR, CDR2 FQNEAQ (reference sequence). V lost 5 bases to trimming and J lost 3 bases, with 14 bases between them. This CDR3 spans 15 amino acids. CDR3 in DNA: TGTGCCAGCAGCACCGGAATTGGGACCAATCAGCCCCAGCATTTT. Translating gives CASSTGIGTNQPQHF.

The J gene is TRBJ2-3, the V gene TRBV5-6; D remains ambiguous. From germline, CDR1 is SGHDT and CDR2 YYEEEE. The CDR3 loop spans 15 amino acids. The V and J ends lost 2 bases and 1 base respectively, with 11 bases between them. The CDR3 sequence is CASSFRLQGTDTQYF. CDR3 sequence (DNA): TGTGCCAGCAGCTTTCGACTTCAGGGCACAGATACGCAGTATTTT. Full variable domain (rest looked up from reference TRBV5-6 and TRBJ2-3): DAGVTQSPTHLIKTRGQQVTLRCSPKSGHDTVSWYQQALGQGPQFIFQYYEEEERQRGNFPDRFSGHQFPNYSSELNVNALLLGDSALYLCASSFRLQGTDTQYFGPGTRLTVL.

This rearrangement joins TRBV29-1 to TRBJ2-3; tentative D call: TRBD2 (6 bases). V lost 5 bases, J lost 0 bases, and 9 bases lay in between. There are 13 residues in the CDR3. The V gene's germline CDR1 is SQVTM and CDR2 ANQGSEA. The CDR3 DNA follows: TGCAGCGTTCGTGGAGGGAGCACAGATACGCAGTATTTT. It yields the protein CSVRGGSTDTQYF.

This clone came up a few times. The CDR3 reads CASSLGTGLAGGQGEQYF. CDR3 nucleotide sequence: TGTGCCAGCAGCTTAGGGACGGGACTAGCGGGAGGGCAGGGCGAGCAGTACTTC. V is TRBV7-6 and J is TRBJ2-7; TRBD2 aligns across 16 bases. CDR1 is SGHVS, CDR2 FNYEAQ, per germline. V shed 1 base, J shed 6 bases, and the junction held 9 bases outside the gene matches. The CDR3 spans 18 residues. The full variable domain, completed using reference TRBV7-6 and TRBJ2-7, is GAGVSQSPRYKVTKRGQDVALRCDPISGHVSLYWYRQALGQGPEFLTYFNYEAQQDKSGLPNDRFSAERPEGSISTLTIQRTEQRDSAMYRCASSLGTGLAGGQGEQYFGPGTRLTVT.